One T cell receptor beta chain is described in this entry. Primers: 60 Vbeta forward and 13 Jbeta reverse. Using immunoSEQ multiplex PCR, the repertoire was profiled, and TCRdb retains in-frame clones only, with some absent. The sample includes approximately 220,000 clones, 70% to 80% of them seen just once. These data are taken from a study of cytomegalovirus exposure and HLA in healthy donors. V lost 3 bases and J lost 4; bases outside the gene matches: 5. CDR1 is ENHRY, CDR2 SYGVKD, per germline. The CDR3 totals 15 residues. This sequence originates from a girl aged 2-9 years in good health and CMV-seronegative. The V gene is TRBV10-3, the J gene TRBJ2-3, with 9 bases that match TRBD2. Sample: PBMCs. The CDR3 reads CAISDGAGGPDTQYF. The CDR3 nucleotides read TGTGCCATCAGTGATGGAGCGGGAGGCCCAGATACGCAGTATTTT.